The text below deals with one T cell receptor (beta chain). The antigen is undetermined. J gave up 4 bases and V 6 bases, and 6 bases lay outside the gene matches. The germline gives CDR1 SGHRS, CDR2 YFSETQ. The CDR3 has 15 residues. The data are from a study of T-cell reconstitution after alpha-beta-depleted transplantation in children. Findings and caveats of the study: Reports say that about two months after transplant, the alpha-beta T cells came out of several hundred graft clones that had expanded.

The authors prepared the TCRbeta library with unique molecular identifiers. TCRdb passed the PCR reads through MiXCR, listing each CDR3 protein once. This table holds hundreds of thousands of distinct CDR3 sequences, around 14% found once. The J gene is TRBJ2-1, the V gene TRBV5-1; the match to TRBD2 covers 11 bases. Sample: PBMCs, taken before TCRalphabeta/CD19-depleted stem cell transplant. This TCR was sampled from a girl aged 2-9 years with congenital amegakaryocytic thrombocytopenia, due to receive a stem cell transplant. This CDR3 reads CASKTSGSMYNEQFF. CDR3 in DNA: TGCGCCAGCAAAACTAGCGGGAGTATGTACAATGAGCAGTTCTTC.